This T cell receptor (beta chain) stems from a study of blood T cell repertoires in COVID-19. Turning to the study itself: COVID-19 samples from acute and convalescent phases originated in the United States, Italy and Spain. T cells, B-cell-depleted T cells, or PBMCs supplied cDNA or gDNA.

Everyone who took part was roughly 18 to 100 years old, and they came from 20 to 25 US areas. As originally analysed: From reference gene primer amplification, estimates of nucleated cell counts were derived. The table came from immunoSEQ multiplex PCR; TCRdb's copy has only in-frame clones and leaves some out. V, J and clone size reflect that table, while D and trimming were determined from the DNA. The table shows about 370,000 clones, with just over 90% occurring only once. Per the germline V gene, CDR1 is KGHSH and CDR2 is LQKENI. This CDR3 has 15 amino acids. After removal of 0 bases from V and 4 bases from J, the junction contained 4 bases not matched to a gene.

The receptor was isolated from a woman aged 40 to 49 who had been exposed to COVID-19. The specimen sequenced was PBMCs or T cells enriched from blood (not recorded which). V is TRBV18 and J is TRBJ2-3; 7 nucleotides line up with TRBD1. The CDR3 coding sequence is TGTGCCAGCTCACCACCGGACAGGATACCAGATACGCAGTATTTT. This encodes CASSPPDRIPDTQYF.